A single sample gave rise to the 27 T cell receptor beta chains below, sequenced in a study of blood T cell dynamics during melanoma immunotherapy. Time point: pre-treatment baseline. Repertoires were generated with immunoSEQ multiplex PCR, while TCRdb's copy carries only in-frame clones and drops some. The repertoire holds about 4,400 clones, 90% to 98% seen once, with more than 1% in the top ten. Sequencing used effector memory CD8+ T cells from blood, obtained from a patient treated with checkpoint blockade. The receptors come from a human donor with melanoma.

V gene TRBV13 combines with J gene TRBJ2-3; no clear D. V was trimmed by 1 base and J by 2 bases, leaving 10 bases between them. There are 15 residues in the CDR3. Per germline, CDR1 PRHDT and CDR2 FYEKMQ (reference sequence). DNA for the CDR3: TGTGCCAGCAGCTTAGAATCCGCCGTCACAGATACGCAGTATTTT. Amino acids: CASSLESAVTDTQYF. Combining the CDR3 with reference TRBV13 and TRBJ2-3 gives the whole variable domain AAGVIQSPRHLIKEKRETATLKCYPIPRHDTVYWYQQGPGQDPQFLISFYEKMQSDKGSIPDRFSAQQFSDYHSELNMSSLELGDSALYFCASSLESAVTDTQYFGPGTRLTVL.

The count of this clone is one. The CDR3 DNA reads TGTGCCAGCACCCCCCTGACAGAACCCACGGCTAATGAAAAACTGTTTTTT. This codes for CASTPLTEPTANEKLFF. The V call is TRBV21-1, the J call TRBJ1-4; no DNA check was done on the table's D call, TRBD1. TRBV21-1 is listed as a pseudogene. This CDR3 region has 17 residues.

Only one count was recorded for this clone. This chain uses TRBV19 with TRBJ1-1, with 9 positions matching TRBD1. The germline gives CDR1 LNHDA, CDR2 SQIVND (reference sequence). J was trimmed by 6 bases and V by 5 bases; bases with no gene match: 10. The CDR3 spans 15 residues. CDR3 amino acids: CASSQQGAVKAEAFF. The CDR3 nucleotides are TGTGCCAGTAGTCAACAGGGGGCGGTCAAGGCTGAAGCTTTCTTT.

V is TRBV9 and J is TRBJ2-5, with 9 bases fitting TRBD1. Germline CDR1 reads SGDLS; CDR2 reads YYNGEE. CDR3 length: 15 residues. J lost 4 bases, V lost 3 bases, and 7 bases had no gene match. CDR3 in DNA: TGTGCCAGCAGCGGTATGGGACAGGGTGGAGAGACCCAGTACTTC. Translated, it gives CASSGMGQGGETQYF.

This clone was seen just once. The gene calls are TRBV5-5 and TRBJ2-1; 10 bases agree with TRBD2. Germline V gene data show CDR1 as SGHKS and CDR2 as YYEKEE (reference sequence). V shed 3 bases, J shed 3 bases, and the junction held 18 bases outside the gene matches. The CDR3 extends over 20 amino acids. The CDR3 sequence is CASSSTGRRLAGARYNEQFF. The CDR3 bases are TGTGCCAGCAGCTCTACAGGGAGGCGGCTAGCGGGAGCCCGCTACAATGAGCAGTTCTTC. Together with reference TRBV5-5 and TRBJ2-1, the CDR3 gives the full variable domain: DAGVTQSPTHLIKTRGQQVTLRCSPISGHKSVSWYQQVLGQGPQFIFQYYEKEERGRGNFPDRFSARQFPNYSSELNVNALLLGDSALYLCASSSTGRRLAGARYNEQFFGPGTRLTVL.

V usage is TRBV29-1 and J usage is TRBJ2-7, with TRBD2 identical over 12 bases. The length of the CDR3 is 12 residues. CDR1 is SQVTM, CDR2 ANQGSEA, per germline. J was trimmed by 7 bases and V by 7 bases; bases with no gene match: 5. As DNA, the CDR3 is TGCAGCGCCGGACTAGCGGGAAGGGAGCAGTACTTC. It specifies CSAGLAGREQYF.

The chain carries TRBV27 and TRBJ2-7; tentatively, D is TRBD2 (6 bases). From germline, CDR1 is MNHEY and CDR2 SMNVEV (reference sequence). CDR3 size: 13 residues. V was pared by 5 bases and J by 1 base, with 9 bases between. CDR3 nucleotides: TGTGCCAGCAGTCTTGGGACTTCCTACGAGCAGTACTTC. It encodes CASSLGTSYEQYF.

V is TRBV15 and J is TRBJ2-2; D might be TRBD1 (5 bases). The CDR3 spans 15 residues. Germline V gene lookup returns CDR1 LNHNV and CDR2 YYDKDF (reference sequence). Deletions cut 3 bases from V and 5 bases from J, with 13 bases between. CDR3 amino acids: CATSSGRGRTGELFF. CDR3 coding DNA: TGTGCCACCAGCAGTGGTAGGGGCCGGACCGGGGAGCTGTTTTTT. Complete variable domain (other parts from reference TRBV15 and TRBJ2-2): DAMVIQNPRYQVTQFGKPVTLSCSQTLNHNVMYWYQQKSSQAPKLLFHYYDKDFNNEADTPDNFQSRRPNTSFCFLDIRSPGLGDTAMYLCATSSGRGRTGELFFGEGSRLTVL.

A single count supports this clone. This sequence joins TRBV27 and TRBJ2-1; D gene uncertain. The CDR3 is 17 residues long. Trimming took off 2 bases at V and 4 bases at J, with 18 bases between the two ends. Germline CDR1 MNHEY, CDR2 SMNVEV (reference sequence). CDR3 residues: CASSLSPRIARYNEQFF. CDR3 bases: TGTGCCAGCAGTTTAAGTCCTAGAATAGCCAGGTACAATGAGCAGTTCTTC.

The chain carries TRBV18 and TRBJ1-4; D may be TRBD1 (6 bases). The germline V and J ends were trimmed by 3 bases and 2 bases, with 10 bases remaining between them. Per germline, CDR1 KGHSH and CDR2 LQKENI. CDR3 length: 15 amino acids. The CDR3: CASSPLGQTNEKLFF. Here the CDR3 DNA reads TGTGCCAGCTCACCCCTCGGACAGACTAATGAAAAACTGTTTTTT. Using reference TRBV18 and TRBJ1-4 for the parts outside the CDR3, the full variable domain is NAGVMQNPRHLVRRRGQEARLRCSPMKGHSHVYWYRQLPEEGLKFMVYLQKENIIDESGMPKERFSAEFPKEGPSILRIQQVVRGDSAAYFCASSPLGQTNEKLFFGSGTQLSVL.

This chain's CDR3 is CASSFSETYEQYF. The CDR3 nucleotides are TGTGCCAGCAGCTTTAGCGAGACCTACGAGCAGTACTTC. The chain recombines TRBV7-9 with TRBJ2-7, with D tentatively TRBD2 (5 bases). Trimming cost V 3 bases and J 2 bases, with 8 bases left between them. The CDR3 is made up of 13 amino acids. The germline V gene encodes CDR1 SEHNR and CDR2 FQNEAQ (reference sequence).

The CDR3 DNA reads as TGCGCCAGCAGCCCGGGACAGCCTTATCAGCCCCAGCATTTT. Its protein product is CASSPGQPYQPQHF. This chain links TRBV4-1 with TRBJ1-5; 7 bases agree with TRBD1. J lost 5 bases, V lost 4 bases, and 5 bases had no gene match. CDR1 and CDR2 from the germline V gene are MGHRA and YSYEKL. This CDR3 has 14 residues.

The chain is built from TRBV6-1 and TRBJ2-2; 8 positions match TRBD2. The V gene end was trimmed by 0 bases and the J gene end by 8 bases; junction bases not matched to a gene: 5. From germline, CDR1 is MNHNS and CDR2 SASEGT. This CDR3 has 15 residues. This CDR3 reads CASSEAGLGAGELFF. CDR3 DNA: TGTGCCAGCAGTGAAGCGGGACTAGGGGCGGGGGAGCTGTTTTTT.

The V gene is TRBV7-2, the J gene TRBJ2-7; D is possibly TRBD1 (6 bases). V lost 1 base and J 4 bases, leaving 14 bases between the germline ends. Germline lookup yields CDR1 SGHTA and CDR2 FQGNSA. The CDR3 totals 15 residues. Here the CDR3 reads CASSLGVTGLYEQYF. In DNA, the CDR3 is TGTGCCAGCAGCTTAGGAGTGACAGGATTATACGAGCAGTACTTC.

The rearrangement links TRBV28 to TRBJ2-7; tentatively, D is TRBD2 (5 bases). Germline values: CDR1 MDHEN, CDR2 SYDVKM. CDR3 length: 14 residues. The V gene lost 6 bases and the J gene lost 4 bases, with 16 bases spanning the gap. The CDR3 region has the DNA TGTGCCAGCAGCCCTAGGGCCGGGGAATACGAGCAGTACTTC. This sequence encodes CASSPRAGEYEQYF. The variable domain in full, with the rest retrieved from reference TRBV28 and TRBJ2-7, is DVKVTQSSRYLVKRTGEKVFLECVQDMDHENMFWYRQDPGLGLRLIYFSYDVKMKEKGDIPEGYSVSREKKERFSLILESASTNQTSMYLCASSPRAGEYEQYFGPGTRLTVT.

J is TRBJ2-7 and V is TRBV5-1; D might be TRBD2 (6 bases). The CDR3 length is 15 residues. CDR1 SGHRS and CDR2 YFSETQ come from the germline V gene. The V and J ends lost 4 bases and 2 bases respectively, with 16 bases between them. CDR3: CASSVGGGFPYEQYF. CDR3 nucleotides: TGCGCCAGCAGCGTTGGTGGGGGGTTTCCCTACGAGCAGTACTTC.

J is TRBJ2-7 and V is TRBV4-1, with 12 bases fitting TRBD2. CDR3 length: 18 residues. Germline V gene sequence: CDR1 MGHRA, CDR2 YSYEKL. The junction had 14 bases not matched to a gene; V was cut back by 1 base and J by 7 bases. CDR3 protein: CASSQGTSGRQPTREQYF. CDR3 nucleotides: TGCGCCAGCAGCCAAGGTACTAGCGGGAGGCAACCAACACGGGAGCAGTACTTC.

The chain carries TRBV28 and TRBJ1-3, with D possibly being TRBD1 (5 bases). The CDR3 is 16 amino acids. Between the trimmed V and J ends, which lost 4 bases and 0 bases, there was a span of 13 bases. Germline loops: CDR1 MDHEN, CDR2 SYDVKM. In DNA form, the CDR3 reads TGTGCCAGCAGTTCCATAAGACAGACCTCTGGAAACACCATATATTTT. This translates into CASSSIRQTSGNTIYF.

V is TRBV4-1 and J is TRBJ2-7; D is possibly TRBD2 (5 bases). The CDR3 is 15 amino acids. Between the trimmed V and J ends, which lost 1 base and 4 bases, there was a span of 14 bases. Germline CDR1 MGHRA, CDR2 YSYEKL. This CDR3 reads CASSQVPLTGYEQYF. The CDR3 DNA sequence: TGCGCCAGCAGCCAAGTTCCGCTCACGGGATACGAGCAGTACTTC.

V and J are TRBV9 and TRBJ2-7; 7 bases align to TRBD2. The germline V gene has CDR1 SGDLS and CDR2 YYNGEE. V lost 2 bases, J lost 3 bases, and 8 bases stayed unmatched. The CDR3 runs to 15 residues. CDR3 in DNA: TGTGCCAGCAGCGTTACGAGGGAGGGCCGCTACGAGCAGTACTTC. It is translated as CASSVTREGRYEQYF.

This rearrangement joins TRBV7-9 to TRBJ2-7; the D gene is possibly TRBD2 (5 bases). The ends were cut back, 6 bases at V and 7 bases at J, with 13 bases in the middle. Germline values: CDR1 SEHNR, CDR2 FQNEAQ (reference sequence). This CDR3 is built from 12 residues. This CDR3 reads CASSYSTGEQYF. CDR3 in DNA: TGTGCCAGCAGTTATAGCACGGGGGAGCAGTACTTC.

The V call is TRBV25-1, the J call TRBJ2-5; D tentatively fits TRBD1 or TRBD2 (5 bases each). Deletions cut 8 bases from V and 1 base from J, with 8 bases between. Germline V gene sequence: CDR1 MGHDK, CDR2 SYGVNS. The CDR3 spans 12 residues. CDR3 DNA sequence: TGTGCCAGCGGGGGACCCCAAGAGACCCAGTACTTC. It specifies CASGGPQETQYF.

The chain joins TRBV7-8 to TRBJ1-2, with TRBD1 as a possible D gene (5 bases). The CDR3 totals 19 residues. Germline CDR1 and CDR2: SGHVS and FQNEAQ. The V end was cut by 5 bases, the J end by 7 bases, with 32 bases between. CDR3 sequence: CASSTRVGQGEPRKGGYTF. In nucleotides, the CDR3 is TGTGCCAGCAGCACCAGGGTAGGCCAGGGTGAGCCCAGGAAGGGTGGCTACACCTTC.

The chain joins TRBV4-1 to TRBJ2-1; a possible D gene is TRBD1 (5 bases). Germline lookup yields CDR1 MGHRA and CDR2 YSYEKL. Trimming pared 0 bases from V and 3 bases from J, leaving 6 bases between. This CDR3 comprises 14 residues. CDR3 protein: CASSQEGVYNEQFF. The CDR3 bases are TGCGCCAGCAGCCAAGAAGGGGTCTACAATGAGCAGTTCTTC.

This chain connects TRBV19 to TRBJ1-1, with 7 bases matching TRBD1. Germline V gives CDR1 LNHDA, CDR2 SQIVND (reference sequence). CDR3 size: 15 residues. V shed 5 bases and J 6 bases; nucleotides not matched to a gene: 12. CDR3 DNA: TGTGCCAGTAGTCCCGGGACAGTTTTCATGGCTGAAGCTTTCTTT. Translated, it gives CASSPGTVFMAEAFF.

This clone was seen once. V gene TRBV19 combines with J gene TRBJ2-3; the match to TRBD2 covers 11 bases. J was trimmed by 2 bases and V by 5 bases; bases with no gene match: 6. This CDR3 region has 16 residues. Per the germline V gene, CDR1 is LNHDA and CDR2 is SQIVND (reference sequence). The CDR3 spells CASSFPSGRFTDTQYF. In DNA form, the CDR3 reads TGTGCCAGTAGTTTCCCTAGCGGGAGGTTCACAGATACGCAGTATTTT.

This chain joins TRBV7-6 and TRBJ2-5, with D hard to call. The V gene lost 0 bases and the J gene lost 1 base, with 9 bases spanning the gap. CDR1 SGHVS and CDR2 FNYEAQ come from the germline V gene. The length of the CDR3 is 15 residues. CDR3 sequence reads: CASSLAWQLQETQYF. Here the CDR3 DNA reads TGTGCCAGCAGCTTAGCTTGGCAGCTCCAAGAGACCCAGTACTTC.